The TCR beta chain described here comes from a study of blood T cell repertoires in COVID-19. Study summary: The study drew acute and convalescent COVID-19 samples from the United States, Italy and Spain.

V shed 6 bases and J 4 bases; nucleotides not matched to a gene: 4. Germline lookup yields CDR1 KGHSH and CDR2 LQKENI. The CDR3 length is 13 residues. Original processing notes: Reference gene primer amplification yielded estimated nucleated cell counts. Here immunoSEQ multiplex PCR was the method, and the copy in TCRdb shows in-frame clones only, minus some. The DNA was the basis for D and trimming; V, J and clone size are from that table. The table has 80,000 or so clones, approximately 86% seen once. Sequenced sample: peripheral blood. The V call is TRBV18, the J call TRBJ1-1, with 8 bases that match TRBD1. The TCR comes from a human donor in a cohort sampled during active COVID-19. For the CDR3, the DNA is TGTGCCAGCTCGTCCGACAGGGGCACTGAAGCTTTCTTT. This sequence encodes CASSSDRGTEAFF.